Sequencing of this TCR beta chain was carried out in a study of healthy donors' naive CD4 and CD8 T cells. Each TCR library used around 500 ng of total RNA and a linear amplification protocol. One entry per CDR3 protein, called by TCRdb with MiXCR from the reads. The table includes some 190,000 distinct CDR3 sequences, 74% detected once. From germline, CDR1 is SQVTM and CDR2 ANQGSEA. Between the trimmed V and J ends, which lost 3 bases and 9 bases, there was a span of 14 bases. CDR3 length: 12 amino acids. The sequence was obtained from a pool of human donors in good health; the sample pools cells from several healthy donors. This chain uses TRBV29-1 with TRBJ1-2; D might be TRBD1 (5 bases). The sample taken for sequencing was naive CD4+ and CD8+ T cells sorted from blood, pooled from several donors. The DNA of the CDR3 is TGCAGCGTTGATTTCGGGGGAGGGAGCTACACCTTC. Translation gives CSVDFGGGSYTF.